This T cell receptor (beta chain) is drawn from a study of T cell responses to AZD1222 COVID-19 vaccine. Study-level background: Analysis merged second doses at about 4 or about 12 weeks.

The table came from immunoSEQ multiplex PCR; TCRdb's copy has only in-frame clones and leaves some out. The sample includes over 100,000 clones, under 90% seen only once; the top ten take about 20%. Germline V CDR1 and CDR2: SGDLS, YYNGEE. The CDR3 has 15 amino acids. V lost 0 bases and J lost 7, with 11 bases in between. This receptor was identified in an adult in good health. The V and J genes are TRBV9 and TRBJ1-6, with no clear D. The sample in question was peripheral blood, obtained on day 0 of AZD1222 vaccination. CDR3 sequence (DNA): TGTGCCAGCAGCGTAGAAGATCTTATGAATTCACCCCTCCACTTT. Translating gives CASSVEDLMNSPLHF.